The 13 T cell receptor beta chains listed next were all sequenced from one sample in a study of T cells after yellow fever vaccination. MiXCR, run by TCRdb on the 5' RACE reads, gives a single entry per CDR3 protein. The sample lists 300,000 or so distinct CDR3 sequences; over 10% were seen once. The sample here was CD4+ T cells sorted from PBMCs, taken 45 days after the yellow fever booster vaccination. All receptors come from a man aged 25-45 years who received the YFV17D yellow fever vaccine.

This clonotype has a handful of counts. The chain carries TRBV20-1 and TRBJ2-7; TRBD2 aligns across 12 bases. V lost 6 bases and J lost 4; bases outside the gene matches: 4. The germline V gene encodes CDR1 DFQATT and CDR2 SNEGSKA (reference sequence). The CDR3 has 13 amino acids. The CDR3 nucleotides are TGCAGTGCCGAGACTAGCGGGAGATACGAGCAGTACTTC. This translates into CSAETSGRYEQYF.

This clonotype was counted between two and nine times. The chain recombines TRBV20-1 with TRBJ2-7; D is tentatively TRBD1 or TRBD2 (5 bases each). The CDR3 has 13 amino acids. Germline values: CDR1 DFQATT, CDR2 SNEGSKA (reference sequence). With 8 bases removed from V and 2 bases from J, the gap between germline ends came to 16 bases. The CDR3: CSLQGDTTYEQYF. The CDR3 DNA follows: TGCAGTCTCCAGGGAGACACGACCTACGAGCAGTACTTC.

This clonotype appeared a few times. The chain joins TRBV28 to TRBJ1-1; unclear D gene. V shed 2 bases and J shed 5 bases, with 6 bases lying between them. The CDR3 covers 12 residues. The germline V gene has CDR1 MDHEN and CDR2 SYDVKM. The CDR3 bases are TGTGCCAGCAGTTTAGGGCTAACTGAAGCTTTCTTT. It codes for CASSLGLTEAFF.

This clonotype was counted only a few times. This chain uses TRBV24-1 with TRBJ2-1, with D unclear. CDR3 length: 12 residues. The V end was cut by 4 bases, the J end by 8 bases, with 8 bases between. CDR1 is KGHDR and CDR2 is SFDVKD in the germline V gene. CDR3: CATSDNLDEQFF. CDR3 sequence (DNA): TGTGCCACCAGTGACAACCTTGATGAGCAGTTCTTC.

The chain joins TRBV4-2 to TRBJ1-2; D not resolved. There are 15 residues in the CDR3. V was trimmed by 1 base and J by 0 bases, leaving 9 bases between them. The germline CDR1 and CDR2 sequences are LGHNA and YNFKEQ. The CDR3 DNA is TGTGCCAGCAGCCAAGTTACAGACACTAACTATGGCTACACCTTC. Translating it yields CASSQVTDTNYGYTF.

The CDR3 bases are TGCTGCGCTAGAGATACGAGAGCCGGACAGAACACCGGGGAGCTGTTTTTT. Its translation: CCARDTRAGQNTGELFF. The chain recombines TRBV20-1 with TRBJ2-2; D is perhaps TRBD1 (5 bases). Germline CDR1 and CDR2: DFQATT and SNEGSKA (reference sequence). This CDR3 has 17 residues.

This clonotype has just a few counts. This chain joins TRBV11-1 and TRBJ2-1; no reliable D call. V shed 1 base and J shed 3 bases, with 19 bases lying between them. Per germline, CDR1 SGHAT and CDR2 FQDESV (reference sequence). This CDR3 contains 18 residues. The CDR3 is CASSLGGRFSRIYNEQFF. CDR3 DNA sequence: TGTGCCAGCAGCTTAGGCGGCCGGTTCTCGCGGATCTACAATGAGCAGTTCTTC.

About this clonotype itself: At one end the junction does not follow the germline gene, possibly because of a read error. J is TRBJ2-1 and V is TRBV4-2, with TRBD2 as a possible D gene (6 bases). CDR1 and CDR2 (germline): LGHNA, YNFKEQ. CDR3 length equals 13 residues. CDR3 amino acids: CASSQVADNEQFF. CDR3 bases: TGTGCCAGCAGTCAAGTAGCGGACAATGAGCAGTTCTTC.

This clonotype was detected only a few times. V usage is TRBV18 and J usage is TRBJ2-1; TRBD2 matches 13 bases. CDR1 and CDR2 from the germline V gene are KGHSH and LQKENI. J was trimmed by 7 bases and V by 4 bases; bases with no gene match: 4. The CDR3 is 15 amino acids. The CDR3 region has the DNA TGTGCCAGCTCACTAGGACTAGCGGGAGAGAATGAGCAGTTCTTC. Translation gives CASSLGLAGENEQFF.

This clonotype appeared a few times. This chain links TRBV5-1 with TRBJ2-1; 7 positions match TRBD2. J lost 0 bases, V lost 4 bases, and 7 bases had no gene match. This CDR3 has 16 amino acids. Germline V gives CDR1 SGHRS, CDR2 YFSETQ. In DNA form, the CDR3 reads TGCGCCAGCAGCGGGGGGGGAGCGGGCTCCTACAATGAGCAGTTCTTC. It codes for CASSGGGAGSYNEQFF.

V gene TRBV6-5 combines with J gene TRBJ1-1; D unresolved. CDR1 is MNHEY, CDR2 SVGAGI, per germline. Deletions cut 1 base from V and 0 bases from J, with 6 bases between. The CDR3 has 14 residues. Here the CDR3 DNA reads TGTGCCAGCAGTTACTACAGTGTGAACACTGAAGCTTTCTTT. Its translation: CASSYYSVNTEAFF.

This clonotype has a handful of counts. The V gene is TRBV16, the J gene TRBJ1-1, with D possibly being TRBD1 (6 bases). The CDR3 is 14 residues long. Germline CDR1 KGHSY, CDR2 FQNENV. Trimming left V 6 bases short and J 4 bases short, with 15 bases between. In DNA form, the CDR3 reads TGTGCCAGCAGTCCCTCTTGGGGGCGCACTGAAGCTTTCTTT. This sequence encodes CASSPSWGRTEAFF.

This clonotype was observed a handful of times. The V gene is TRBV4-3, the J gene TRBJ2-2; the D is unclear. This CDR3 is built from 14 residues. Germline CDR1 and CDR2: LGHNA and YSLEER. V lost 1 base to trimming and J lost 5 bases, with 8 bases between them. The CDR3 coding sequence is TGCGCCAGCAGCCAAGTCATAAGAACCGGGGAGCTGTTTTTT. Amino acids: CASSQVIRTGELFF.